This T cell receptor (beta chain) was profiled in a study of CD8+ T cells in alopecia areata. Study at large: The drug, oral tofacitinib, was given to treated patients at 5 to 10 mg twice daily.

V lost 0 bases and J lost 4, with 10 bases in between. The germline CDR1 and CDR2 sequences are SGDLS and YYNGEE. This CDR3 is built from 15 residues. RNA was isolated and reverse transcribed to cDNA, the sequencing template. Profiling relied on immunoSEQ multiplex PCR, and the TCRdb table lists in-frame clones only, not all of them. This table has fewer than 350,000 clones, about three fifths appearing once. About this clone itself: The antigen is not known.

Whole-study findings and limits: The study found higher clonality in lesional than normal scalp, especially in alopecia totalis/universalis. Tofacitinib did not eliminate many expanded lesional clones from scalp or blood.

The treatment: oral pan-JAK inhibitor, 5-10 mg twice daily. Sampling of alopecia areata patients yielded lesional scalp punch biopsies as well as peripheral blood. The V call is TRBV9, the J call TRBJ1-4; perhaps TRBD1 as D (5 bases). The sequencing here drew on CD4+ T cells sorted from blood, taken at week 24, from a patient treated with tofacitinib. The sequence was collected from a human donor with alopecia areata. CDR3 loop: CASSVGAGSNEKLFF. As DNA, the CDR3 is TGTGCCAGCAGCGTAGGGGCAGGGAGTAATGAAAAACTGTTTTTT.